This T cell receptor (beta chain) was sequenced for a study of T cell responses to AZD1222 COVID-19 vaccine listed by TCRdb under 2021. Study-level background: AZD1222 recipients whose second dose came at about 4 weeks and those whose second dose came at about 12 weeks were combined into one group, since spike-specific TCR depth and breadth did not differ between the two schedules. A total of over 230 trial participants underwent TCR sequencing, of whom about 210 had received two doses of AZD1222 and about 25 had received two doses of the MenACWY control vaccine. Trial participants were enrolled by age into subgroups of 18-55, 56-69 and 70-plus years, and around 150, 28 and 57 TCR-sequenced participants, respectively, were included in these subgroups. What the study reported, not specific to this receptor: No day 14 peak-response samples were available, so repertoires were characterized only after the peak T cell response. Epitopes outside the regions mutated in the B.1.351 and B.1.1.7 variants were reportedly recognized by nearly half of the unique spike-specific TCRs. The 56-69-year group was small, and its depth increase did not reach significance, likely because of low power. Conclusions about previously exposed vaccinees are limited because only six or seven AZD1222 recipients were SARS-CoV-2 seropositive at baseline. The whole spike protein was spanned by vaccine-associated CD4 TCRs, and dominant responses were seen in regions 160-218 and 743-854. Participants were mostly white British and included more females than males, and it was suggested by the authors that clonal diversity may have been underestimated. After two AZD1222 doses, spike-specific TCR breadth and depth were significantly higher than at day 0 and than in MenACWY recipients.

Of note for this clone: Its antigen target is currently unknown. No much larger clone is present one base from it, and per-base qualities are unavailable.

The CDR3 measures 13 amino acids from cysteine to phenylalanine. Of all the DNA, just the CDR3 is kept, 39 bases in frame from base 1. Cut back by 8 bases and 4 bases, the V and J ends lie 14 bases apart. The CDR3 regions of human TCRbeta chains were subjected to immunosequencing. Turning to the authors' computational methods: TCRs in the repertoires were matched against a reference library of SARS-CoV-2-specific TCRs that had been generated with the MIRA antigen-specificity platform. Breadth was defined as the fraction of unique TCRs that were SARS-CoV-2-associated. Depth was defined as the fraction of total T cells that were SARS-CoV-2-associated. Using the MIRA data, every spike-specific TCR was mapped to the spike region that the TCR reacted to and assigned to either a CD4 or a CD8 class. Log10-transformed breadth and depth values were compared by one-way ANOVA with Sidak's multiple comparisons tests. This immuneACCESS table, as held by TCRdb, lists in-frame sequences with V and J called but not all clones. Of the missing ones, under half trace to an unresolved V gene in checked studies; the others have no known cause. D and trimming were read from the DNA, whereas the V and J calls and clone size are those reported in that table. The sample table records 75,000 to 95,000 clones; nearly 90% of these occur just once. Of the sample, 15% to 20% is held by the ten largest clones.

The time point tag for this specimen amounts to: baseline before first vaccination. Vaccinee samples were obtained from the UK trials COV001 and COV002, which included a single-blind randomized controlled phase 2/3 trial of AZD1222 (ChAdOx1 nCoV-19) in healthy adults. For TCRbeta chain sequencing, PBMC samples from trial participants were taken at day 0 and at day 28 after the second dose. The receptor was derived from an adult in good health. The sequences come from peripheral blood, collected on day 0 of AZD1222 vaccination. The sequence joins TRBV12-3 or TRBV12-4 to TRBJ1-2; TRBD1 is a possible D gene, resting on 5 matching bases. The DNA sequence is TGTGCCAGCGCTTTGGAGGGGCTCTATGGCTACACCTTC. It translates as CASALEGLYGYTF.